What follows describes a single TCR beta chain. V was shortened by 0 bases and J by 2 bases, with 12 bases between the two germline ends. This CDR3 is 16 amino acids long. CDR1 is MGHRA, CDR2 YSYEKL, per germline. Time point: newly diagnosed GD, antithyroid drugs for less than 3 months. With RNA extracted from PBMCs as input, the TCR library was made. The data derive from a study of regulatory T cells in long-lasting Graves disease. To make TCR beta libraries, researchers used iRepertoire HTBI primers and Arm-PCR of CDR3 regions. TCRdb passed the multiplex PCR reads through MiXCR, listing each CDR3 protein once. The sample has about 360,000 distinct CDR3 sequences; roughly 15% are singletons. These data also featured in a second study, about T cells in Graves' hyperthyroidism and ophthalmopathy. As that report states: Exclusion criteria comprised uncontrolled infection, other autoimmune disease, pregnancy or lactation. Every diagnosis used clinical symptoms, serum thyroxine and TRAb, thyroid ultrasound and orbital computed tomography. With the HTBI primer set, the TCR CDR3 went through a first round of RT-PCR.

The sequence came from a woman between 18 and 29 years old with Graves disease. The V call is TRBV4-1, the J call TRBJ2-3; D not certain. Sequences were derived from peripheral blood mononuclear cells (PBMCs), sampled at new diagnosis, from a patient treated with antithyroid drugs. The CDR3 here is CASSQEKRALTDTQYF. In DNA, the CDR3 is TGCGCCAGCAGCCAAGAGAAGCGCGCCCTCACAGATACGCAGTATTTT.